These 32 T cell receptor beta chains came from one sample sequenced in a study of blood T cell repertoires in COVID-19. The assay was immunoSEQ multiplex PCR, and TCRdb's table has in-frame clones only and misses some. Found here are a few hundred thousand clones, around 88% of them singletons; the top ten hold 6.9%. Sequenced: peripheral blood. These receptors originate from a woman in her 30s who had recovered from COVID-19.

This chain uses TRBV2 with TRBJ1-1, with D possibly being TRBD1 (6 bases). Germline CDR1 reads SNHLY; CDR2 reads FYNNEI. V lost 3 bases and J 4 bases, leaving 9 bases between the germline ends. There are 13 residues in the CDR3. CDR3 bases: TGTGCCAGCAGTGAGGAAGGGGGCACTGAAGCTTTCTTT. Translating gives CASSEEGGTEAFF. Full variable domain (remainder filled in from reference TRBV2 and TRBJ1-1): EPEVTQTPSHQVTQMGQEVILRCVPISNHLYFYWYRQILGQKVEFLVSFYNNEISEKSEIFDDQFSVERPDGSNFTLKIRSTKLEDSAMYFCASSEEGGTEAFFGQGTRLTVV.

The chain links TRBV20-1 to TRBJ1-2; 9 bases align to TRBD1. The trim removed 3 bases at V and 7 bases at J, leaving 6 bases unmatched. This CDR3 has 13 residues. In germline, CDR1 is DFQATT, CDR2 SNEGSKA (reference sequence). The CDR3 DNA reads TGCAGTGCTAGTATTAGGGGACAGGGTGGCTACACCTTC. It yields the protein CSASIRGQGGYTF.

The chain is built from TRBV6-1 and TRBJ1-2; 8 bases are shared with TRBD1. The ends lost 3 bases at V and 14 bases at J; junction bases unmatched: 8. Germline-derived CDR1 and CDR2 are MNHNS and SASEGT. This CDR3 region has 12 residues. As DNA, the CDR3 is TGTGCCAGCAGTGATCCGGGACAGGCGGAAACCTTC. Translation: CASSDPGQAETF.

The chain carries TRBV4-2 and TRBJ1-6; possible D gene TRBD1, 5 bases. The V gene lost 0 bases and the J gene lost 0 bases, with 12 bases spanning the gap. Germline CDR1 and CDR2: LGHNA and YNFKEQ. The CDR3 sequence is 18 residues long. CDR3 in DNA: TGTGCCAGCAGCCAAGAGGGGCTCCCGAGCTCCTATAATTCACCCCTCCACTTT. Translating gives CASSQEGLPSSYNSPLHF.

J is TRBJ1-3 and V is TRBV2; D gene unclear. Germline V gene lookup returns CDR1 SNHLY and CDR2 FYNNEI. CDR3 length: 11 residues. The ends were cut back, 8 bases at V and 4 bases at J, with 6 bases in the middle. CDR3 sequence: CASGGGNTIYF. The CDR3 region has the DNA TGTGCCAGCGGCGGCGGAAACACCATATATTTT.

This chain uses TRBV7-2 with TRBJ2-1; 14 bases line up with TRBD2. This CDR3 has 18 residues. V dropped 5 bases and J dropped 9; count of bases not matched to a gene: 15. The germline V gene has CDR1 SGHTA and CDR2 FQGNSA. CDR3 protein: CASSLRLAGGPGDGEQFF. Written as DNA, the CDR3 is TGTGCCAGCAGCCTTAGACTAGCGGGGGGGCCGGGTGATGGTGAGCAGTTCTTC.

This chain joins TRBV10-1 and TRBJ1-6, with TRBD1 matching 8 bases. Losses at the gene ends were 4 bases for V and 0 bases for J; bases not matched to a gene: 17. Germline CDR1 reads WNHNN; CDR2 reads SYGVQD (reference sequence). There are 21 residues in the CDR3. The CDR3 region is CASSGRQGIQTSTSYNSPLHF. The CDR3 DNA reads TGCGCCAGCAGTGGAAGACAGGGGATTCAAACCTCCACCTCCTATAATTCACCCCTCCACTTT.

The chain is built from TRBV3-1 (or the pseudogene TRBV3-2) and TRBJ2-7; TRBD2 matches at 13 bases. V shed 4 bases, J shed 3 bases, and the junction held 3 bases outside the gene matches. The CDR3 has 15 amino acids. CDR1 is LGHDT, CDR2 YNNKEL, per germline (reference sequence). The DNA of the CDR3 is TGTGCCAGCAGCCTCGGACTAGCGGGGGTCTACGAGCAGTACTTC. Translated, it gives CASSLGLAGVYEQYF.

The chain couples TRBV4-1 to TRBJ2-5, with D possibly matching TRBD2 (6 bases). V lost 3 bases to trimming and J lost 2 bases, with 19 bases between them. The CDR3 extends over 17 amino acids. The germline CDR1 and CDR2 sequences are MGHRA and YSYEKL. In nucleotides, the CDR3 is TGCGCCAGCAGCCAGATGTTGGAGGGCGGGGAACAAGAGACCCAGTACTTC. Protein: CASSQMLEGGEQETQYF.

The sample holds a few counts of this clone. CDR3 loop: CAIRPQGEKLFF. CDR3 in DNA: TGTGCTATCAGGCCCCAGGGGGAAAAACTGTTTTTT. The genes are TRBV7-9 and TRBJ1-4; D possibly corresponds to TRBD1 (6 bases). CDR3 size: 12 residues. The germline V gene has CDR1 SEHNR and CDR2 FQNEAQ (reference sequence). Based on the CDR3 plus reference TRBV7-9 and TRBJ1-4, the full variable domain is DTGVSQNPRHKITKRGQNVTFRCDPISEHNRLYWYRQTLGQGPEFLTYFQNEAQLEKSRLLSDRFSAERPKGSFSTLEIQRTEQGDSAMYLCAIRPQGEKLFFGSGTQLSVL.

This chain connects TRBV6-2 or TRBV6-3 to TRBJ2-1, with D unresolved. CDR1 MNHEY and CDR2 SVGEGT come from the germline V gene. The CDR3 sequence is 12 residues long. V was trimmed by 4 bases and J by 4 bases, leaving 5 bases between them. The CDR3 region has the DNA TGTGCCAGCAGTTCCCGGTACAATGAGCAGTTCTTC. It yields the protein CASSSRYNEQFF.

This rearrangement joins TRBV2 to TRBJ1-1; D is ambiguous. V was clipped by 5 bases and J by 1 base, with 14 bases between them. Germline V gene sequence: CDR1 SNHLY, CDR2 FYNNEI. This CDR3 is 15 amino acids long. This CDR3 is CASSLNFSPNTEAFF. CDR3 DNA: TGTGCCAGCAGTTTAAATTTTTCCCCGAACACTGAAGCTTTCTTT.

The rearrangement joins TRBV7-2 to TRBJ1-5; D may be TRBD1 (6 bases). Germline-derived CDR1 and CDR2 are SGHTA and FQGNSA. The V end was cut by 6 bases, the J end by 7 bases, with 19 bases between. This CDR3 comprises 15 residues. The CDR3 DNA is TGTGCCAGCAGACCCACAGGGTTTGAAGGACAGCCCCAGCATTTT. This translates into CASRPTGFEGQPQHF.

The V gene is TRBV6-4, the J gene TRBJ2-5; D perhaps matches TRBD1 (6 bases). Germline loops: CDR1 MRHNA, CDR2 SNTAGT. This CDR3 is built from 15 residues. Trimming removed 7 bases at V and 3 bases at J, with 18 bases between. CDR3 sequence reads: CASIKTGVLKETQYF. CDR3 DNA sequence: TGTGCCAGCATTAAGACAGGCGTTTTAAAAGAGACCCAGTACTTC.

This sequence joins TRBV28 and TRBJ2-7, with 9 bases identical to TRBD1. The CDR3 is made up of 19 amino acids. Unmatched junction bases numbered 21, after V lost 4 bases and J lost 5 bases. Germline CDR1 reads MDHEN; CDR2 reads SYDVKM. Here the CDR3 reads CASSSYSNPDRGGPDEQYF. In DNA, the CDR3 is TGTGCCAGCAGTTCCTACTCAAACCCGGACAGGGGAGGACCCGACGAGCAGTACTTC.

The rearrangement uses TRBV27 and TRBJ2-5, with D maybe TRBD2 (7 bases). V lost 9 bases and J 1 base, leaving 18 bases between the germline ends. The CDR3 runs 15 residues. Germline CDR1 is MNHEY and CDR2 is SMNVEV (reference sequence). The chain's CDR3 is CASLRRGGGQETQYF. For the CDR3, the DNA is TGTGCCAGTTTGAGGAGGGGGGGAGGCCAAGAGACCCAGTACTTC.

The chain links TRBV5-1 to TRBJ1-1; D might be TRBD1 (5 bases). Trimming pared 4 bases from V and 4 bases from J, leaving 20 bases between. Germline assignment: CDR1 SGHRS and CDR2 YFSETQ. The CDR3 is 16 residues long. The CDR3 is CASSPARPGIGTEAFF. The CDR3 DNA is TGCGCCAGCAGCCCAGCGCGACCAGGGATTGGCACTGAAGCTTTCTTT.

The genes are TRBV19 and TRBJ2-1; 9 bases are shared with TRBD2. The germline V gene has CDR1 LNHDA and CDR2 SQIVND (reference sequence). J lost 9 bases, V lost 3 bases, and 9 bases had no gene match. CDR3 length: 15 amino acids. The CDR3 region is CASSISGTSSGEQFF. CDR3 bases: TGTGCCAGTAGTATCTCAGGGACTAGCTCGGGTGAGCAGTTCTTC.

The chain links TRBV6-5 to TRBJ2-2, with 11 nucleotides matching TRBD2. The CDR3 has 15 residues. The germline CDR1 and CDR2 sequences are MNHEY and SVGAGI. V lost 6 bases to trimming and J lost 4 bases; unmatched junction nucleotides: 4. The CDR3 coding sequence is TGTGCCAGCAGGATTGGACTAGCGGGCACCGGGGAGCTGTTTTTT. Translating gives CASRIGLAGTGELFF.

The chain is built from TRBV6-6 and TRBJ1-5, with D unclear. This CDR3 comprises 13 residues. Per germline, CDR1 MNHNY and CDR2 SVGAGI (reference sequence). V was pared by 2 bases and J by 4 bases, with 6 bases between. CDR3 DNA sequence: TGTGCCAGCAGTTACGAGGAGAATCAGCCCCAGCATTTT. Encoded protein: CASSYEENQPQHF.

This chain links TRBV5-6 with TRBJ1-4; the D is unclear. Trimming removed 2 bases at V and 4 bases at J, with 18 bases between. CDR1 and CDR2 from the germline V gene are SGHDT and YYEEEE. The CDR3 runs to 17 residues. Here the CDR3 reads CASSFVPSIPGNEKLFF. The CDR3 nucleotides are TGTGCCAGCAGCTTTGTTCCGTCCATTCCCGGTAATGAAAAACTGTTTTTT.

This sequence joins TRBV2 and TRBJ1-4; D gene uncertain. Trimming left V 6 bases short and J 8 bases short, with 16 bases between. Germline CDR1 is SNHLY and CDR2 is FYNNEI. The CDR3 loop spans 14 amino acids. The CDR3 loop reads CASRPRARGEKLFF. CDR3 nucleotides: TGTGCCAGCAGACCGCGAGCAAGAGGGGAAAAACTGTTTTTT.

The chain joins TRBV5-4 to TRBJ2-1; D gene unclear. CDR1 is SGHNT and CDR2 is YYREEE in the germline V gene (reference sequence). This CDR3 contains 12 residues. V lost 4 bases, J lost 4 bases, and 6 bases lay in between. The CDR3 spells CASSQYYNEQFF. The CDR3 DNA reads TGTGCCAGCAGCCAGTATTACAATGAGCAGTTCTTC. The complete variable domain, with remaining parts taken from reference TRBV5-4 and TRBJ2-1, reads ETGVTQSPTHLIKTRGQQVTLRCSSQSGHNTVSWYQQALGQGPQFIFQYYREEENGRGNFPPRFSGLQFPNYSSELNVNALELDDSALYLCASSQYYNEQFFGPGTRLTVL.

The V gene is TRBV12-3 or TRBV12-4, the J gene TRBJ1-5; maybe TRBD1 (6 bases). CDR3 length equals 13 residues. V lost 5 bases and J lost 12, with 17 bases in between. DNA of the CDR3: TGTGCCAGCAGTGAACTGACAGGAACGCTCCAGCATTTT. Its translation: CASSELTGTLQHF.

The chain joins TRBV6-5 to TRBJ1-2; perhaps TRBD1 as D (5 bases). This CDR3 spans 14 amino acids. Deletions cut 0 bases from V and 7 bases from J, with 12 bases between. CDR1 is MNHEY, CDR2 SVGAGI, per germline. The CDR3 protein is CASSYSRSGRGYTF. DNA of the CDR3: TGTGCCAGCAGTTACTCGAGGTCAGGGCGTGGCTACACCTTC.

This chain uses TRBV12-5 with TRBJ1-6; 7 bases agree with TRBD1. J was trimmed by 7 bases and V by 6 bases; bases with no gene match: 6. There are 14 residues in the CDR3. Germline-derived CDR1 and CDR2 are LGHNT and FRNRAP. CDR3 loop: CASGLGTANSPLHF. CDR3 DNA sequence: TGTGCTAGTGGACTCGGGACAGCGAATTCACCCCTCCACTTT.

The V gene is TRBV27, the J gene TRBJ1-6, with D perhaps TRBD1 (5 bases). The CDR3 loop spans 17 amino acids. Germline V gene data show CDR1 as MNHEY and CDR2 as SMNVEV (reference sequence). Trimming took 2 bases from V and 8 from J, leaving 19 bases between them. CDR3 loop: CASSLIKGPGGDSPLHF. Written as DNA, the CDR3 is TGTGCCAGCAGTTTAATCAAGGGACCCGGCGGGGATTCACCCCTCCACTTT.

This clone was recorded once. One end of the junction does not line up with germline, which may come from a read error. This CDR3 reads CASSLGTSGGQEAQYF. The CDR3 coding sequence is TGTGCCAGCAGCCTAGGGACTAGCGGGGGGCAAGAGGCCCAGTACTTC. This chain links TRBV5-8 with TRBJ2-5; 15 bases agree with TRBD2. This CDR3 comprises 16 residues. Germline V lookup: CDR1 SGHTS, CDR2 YDEGEE. Supplemented by reference TRBV5-8 and TRBJ2-5, the full variable domain reads EAGVTQSPTHLIKTRGQQATLRCSPISGHTSVYWYQQALGLGLQFLLWYDEGEERNRGNFPPRFSGRQFPNYSSELNVNALELEDSALYLCASSLGTSGGQEAQYFGPGTRLLVL.

This chain joins TRBV3-1 (or the pseudogene TRBV3-2) and TRBJ1-2, with D perhaps TRBD1 (6 bases). Deletions cut 3 bases from V and 4 bases from J, with 12 bases between. This CDR3 has 14 amino acids. The germline CDR1 and CDR2 sequences are LGHDT and YNNKEL (reference sequence). The CDR3 sequence: CASSQMTGTYGYTF. CDR3 nucleotide sequence: TGTGCCAGCAGCCAGATGACAGGTACCTATGGCTACACCTTC.

This clone showed up just once. V gene TRBV3-1 (or the pseudogene TRBV3-2) combines with J gene TRBJ1-1, with a weak D call TRBD1 (5 bases). The CDR3 has 12 amino acids. V was shortened by 4 bases and J by 8 bases, with 11 bases between the two germline ends. Germline V gene data show CDR1 as LGHDT and CDR2 as YNNKEL (reference sequence). CDR3 bases: TGTGCCAGCAGCCGGGGGGGACCCGAAGCTTTCTTT. Protein sequence: CASSRGGPEAFF.

With respect to this clone: A junction end diverges from the germline sequence, so it may reflect a read error. The rearrangement links TRBV2 to TRBJ1-1, with D possibly matching TRBD1 (6 bases). Germline CDR1 SNHLY, CDR2 FYNNEI. The CDR3 sequence is 11 residues long. The CDR3 sequence is CASSESQGEHF. CDR3 in DNA: TGTGCCAGCAGTGAGTCACAGGGAGAACATTTT. Combining the CDR3 with reference TRBV2 and TRBJ1-1 gives the whole variable domain EPEVTQTPSHQVTQMGQEVILRCVPISNHLYFYWYRQILGQKVEFLVSFYNNEISEKSEIFDDQFSVERPDGSNFTLKIRSTKLEDSAMYFCASSESQGEHFGQGTRLTVV.

This chain joins TRBV5-1 and TRBJ1-4, with 9 bases identical to TRBD1. The CDR3 is 14 residues long. Germline CDR1 is SGHRS and CDR2 is YFSETQ. Trimming cost V 7 bases and J 8 bases; bases outside gene matches: 9. The chain's CDR3 is CASGPGTGREKLFF. CDR3 nucleotide sequence: TGCGCCAGCGGTCCCGGGACAGGGAGAGAAAAACTGTTTTTT.